Presented here are 9 T cell receptor beta chains from one specimen sequenced in a study of T-cell memory formation after mild COVID-19. TCRdb used MiXCR to reprocess the 5' RACE reads, holding one entry per CDR3 protein. The sample holds about 150,000 distinct CDR3 sequences, over 10% seen once. The sample comprised PBMCs or a T cell subset sorted from them (not recorded which). These receptor sequences come from a man younger than 35 who had mild COVID-19 (a few samples of this study predate the infection). Cell type and time point are not known.

Turning to this clonotype: A read error may explain this, as a much larger clone is one base away. The CDR3 here is CASTPGGSTDTQYF. Written as DNA, the CDR3 is TGTGCCAGCACCCCCGGGGGGAGCACAGATACGCAGTATTTT. This sequence joins TRBV6-6 and TRBJ2-3; 7 bases map to TRBD2. This CDR3 is built from 14 residues. Germline CDR1 and CDR2: MNHNY and SVGAGI (reference sequence). The V gene end was trimmed by 7 bases and the J gene end by 0 bases; junction bases not matched to a gene: 4.

In its sample, this clonotype was seen a few times. The V call is TRBV5-1, the J call TRBJ2-5; TRBD2 matches 7 bases. Germline V gene data show CDR1 as SGHRS and CDR2 as YFSETQ. The junction had 10 bases not matched to a gene; V was cut back by 2 bases and J by 6 bases. The CDR3 covers 15 residues. CDR3 DNA sequence: TGCGCCAGCAGCTTTTGGAGTCAGAGCGGGAAGACCCAGTACTTC. Translated, it gives CASSFWSQSGKTQYF.

The chain joins TRBV10-3 to TRBJ1-3, with D perhaps TRBD1 (5 bases). Looked up from germline, CDR1 is ENHRY and CDR2 is SYGVKD. V dropped 4 bases and J dropped 0 bases, with 10 bases sitting between them. The CDR3 has 15 amino acids. This CDR3 reads CAISGQPSSGNTIYF. For the CDR3, the DNA is TGTGCCATCAGTGGACAGCCTAGCTCTGGAAACACCATATATTTT.

The chain is built from TRBV7-2 and TRBJ1-3, with 7 bases fitting TRBD1. The CDR3 runs to 17 residues. V was clipped by 5 bases and J by 0 bases; unmatched bases: 10. CDR1 is SGHTA and CDR2 is FQGNSA in the germline V gene. CDR3 nucleotide sequence: TGTGCCAGCAGCCGGCGCGGACAGGCATTCTCTGGAAACACCATATATTTT. Residues: CASSRRGQAFSGNTIYF. Together with reference TRBV7-2 and TRBJ1-3, the CDR3 gives the full variable domain: GAGVSQSPSNKVTEKGKDVELRCDPISGHTALYWYRQSLGQGLEFLIYFQGNSAPDKSGLPSDRFSAERTGGSVSTLTIQRTQQEDSAVYLCASSRRGQAFSGNTIYFGEGSWLTVV.

V and J are TRBV5-6 and TRBJ1-1; perhaps TRBD1 as D (5 bases). The germline CDR1 and CDR2 sequences are SGHDT and YYEEEE. The CDR3 has 15 residues. With 1 base removed from V and 0 bases from J, the gap between germline ends came to 10 bases. The CDR3 protein is CASSLRQGMNTEAFF. CDR3 DNA sequence: TGTGCCAGCAGCTTGCGGCAGGGCATGAACACTGAAGCTTTCTTT.

This chain joins TRBV7-8 and TRBJ2-3; 8 positions match TRBD2. The CDR3 has 15 amino acids. Germline CDR1 reads SGHVS; CDR2 reads FQNEAQ. The V and J ends lost 6 bases and 1 base, in that order; junction bases with no gene match: 6. CDR3 DNA sequence: TGTGCCAGCAGTCGAACGGGGGGGGGCACAGATACGCAGTATTTT. Its translation: CASSRTGGGTDTQYF.

The chain is built from TRBV12-3 or TRBV12-4 and TRBJ2-6; TRBD1 or TRBD2 may be the D gene (5 bases each). CDR3 size: 16 residues. V was clipped by 6 bases and J by 0 bases, with 12 bases between them. The CDR3, as DNA: TGTGCCAGCAGCCCCGGGACCTTCTCTGGGGCCAACGTCCTGACTTTC. Its protein product is CASSPGTFSGANVLTF.

The rearrangement uses TRBV4-1 and TRBJ2-7; 7 positions match TRBD1. Germline V gene data show CDR1 as MGHRA and CDR2 as YSYEKL. The ends lost 5 bases at V and 6 bases at J; junction bases unmatched: 10. The CDR3 is 14 residues long. The CDR3 bases are TGCGCCAGCAGCTCTAGACAGGGAGTCCTCGAGCAGTACGTC. Translated, it gives CASSSRQGVLEQYV.

In this sample, this clonotype turned up many times. The chain employs TRBV7-2 and TRBJ2-4; D might be TRBD1 (6 bases). The V and J ends lost 4 bases and 0 bases respectively, with 10 bases between them. Per the germline V gene, CDR1 is SGHTA and CDR2 is FQGNSA. There are 15 residues in the CDR3. DNA of the CDR3: TGTGCCAGCAGCTACCAGGGGAGAGCCAAAAACATTCAGTACTTC. Its translation is CASSYQGRAKNIQYF. The full variable domain, completed using reference TRBV7-2 and TRBJ2-4, is GAGVSQSPSNKVTEKGKDVELRCDPISGHTALYWYRQSLGQGLEFLIYFQGNSAPDKSGLPSDRFSAERTGGSVSTLTIQRTQQEDSAVYLCASSYQGRAKNIQYFGAGTRLSVL.